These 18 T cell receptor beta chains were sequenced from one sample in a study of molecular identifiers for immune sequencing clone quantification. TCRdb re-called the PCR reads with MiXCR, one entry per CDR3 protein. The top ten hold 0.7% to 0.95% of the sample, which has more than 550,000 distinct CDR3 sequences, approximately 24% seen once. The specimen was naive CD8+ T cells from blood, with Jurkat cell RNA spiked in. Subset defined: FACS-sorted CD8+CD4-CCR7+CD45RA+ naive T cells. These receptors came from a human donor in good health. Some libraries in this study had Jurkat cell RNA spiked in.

CDR3 in DNA: TGTGCCTGGAGTTATAGGGAAACTGAAGCTTTCTTT. Translating gives CAWSYRETEAFF. J is TRBJ1-1 and V is TRBV30; D call uncertain. V lost 2 bases, J lost 5 bases, and 9 bases lay in between. CDR3 length equals 12 residues. Germline V lookup: CDR1 GTSNPN, CDR2 SVGIG (reference sequence).

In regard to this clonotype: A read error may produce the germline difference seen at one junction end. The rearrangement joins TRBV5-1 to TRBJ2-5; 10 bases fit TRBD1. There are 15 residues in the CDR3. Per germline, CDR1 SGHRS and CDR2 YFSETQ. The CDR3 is CARKPRGQGKEAQYF. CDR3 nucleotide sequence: TGCGCCAGAAAACCTCGGGGACAGGGGAAAGAGGCCCAGTACTTC.

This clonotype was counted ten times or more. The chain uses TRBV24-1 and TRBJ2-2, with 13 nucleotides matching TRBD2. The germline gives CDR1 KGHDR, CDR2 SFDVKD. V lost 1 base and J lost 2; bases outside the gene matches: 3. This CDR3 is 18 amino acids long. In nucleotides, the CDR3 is TGTGCCACCAGTGATTTTTGGACTAGCGGGAGTAACACCGGGGAGCTGTTTTTT. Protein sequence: CATSDFWTSGSNTGELFF.

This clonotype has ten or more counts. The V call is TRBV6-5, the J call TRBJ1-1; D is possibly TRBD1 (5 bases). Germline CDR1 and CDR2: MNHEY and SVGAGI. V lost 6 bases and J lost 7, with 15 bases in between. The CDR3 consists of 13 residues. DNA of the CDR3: TGTGCCAGCAGGCCCCGGGGGGGTAGTGAAGCTTTCTTT. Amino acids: CASRPRGGSEAFF.

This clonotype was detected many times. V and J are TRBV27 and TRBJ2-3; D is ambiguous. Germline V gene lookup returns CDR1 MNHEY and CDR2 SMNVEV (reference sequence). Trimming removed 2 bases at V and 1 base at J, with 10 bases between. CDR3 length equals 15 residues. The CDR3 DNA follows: TGTGCCAGCAGTTTACCATCGGGCGGCACAGATACGCAGTATTTT. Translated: CASSLPSGGTDTQYF.

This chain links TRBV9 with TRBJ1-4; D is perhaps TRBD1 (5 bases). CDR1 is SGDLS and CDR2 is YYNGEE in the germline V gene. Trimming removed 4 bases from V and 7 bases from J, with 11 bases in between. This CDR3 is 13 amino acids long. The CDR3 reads CASSPDSFEKLFF. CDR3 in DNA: TGTGCCAGCAGCCCCGACAGTTTTGAAAAACTGTTTTTT. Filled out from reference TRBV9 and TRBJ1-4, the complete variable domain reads DSGVTQTPKHLITATGQRVTLRCSPRSGDLSVYWYQQSLDQGLQFLIQYYNGEERAKGNILERFSAQQFPDLHSELNLSSLELGDSALYFCASSPDSFEKLFFGSGTQLSVL.

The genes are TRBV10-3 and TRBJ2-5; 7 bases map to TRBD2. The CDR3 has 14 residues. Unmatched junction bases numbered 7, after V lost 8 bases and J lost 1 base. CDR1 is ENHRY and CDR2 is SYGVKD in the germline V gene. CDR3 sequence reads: CAIRGVSSQETQYF. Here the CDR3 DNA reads TGTGCCATCCGGGGGGTCTCGAGCCAAGAGACCCAGTACTTC.

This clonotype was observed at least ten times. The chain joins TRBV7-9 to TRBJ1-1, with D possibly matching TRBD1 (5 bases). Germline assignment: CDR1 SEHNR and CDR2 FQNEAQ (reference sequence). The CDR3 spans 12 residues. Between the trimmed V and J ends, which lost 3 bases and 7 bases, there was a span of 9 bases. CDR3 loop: CASSFQGDEAFF. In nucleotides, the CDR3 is TGTGCCAGCAGCTTCCAGGGCGATGAAGCTTTCTTT. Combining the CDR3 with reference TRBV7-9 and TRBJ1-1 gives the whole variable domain DTGVSQNPRHKITKRGQNVTFRCDPISEHNRLYWYRQTLGQGPEFLTYFQNEAQLEKSRLLSDRFSAERPKGSFSTLEIQRTEQGDSAMYLCASSFQGDEAFFGQGTRLTVV.

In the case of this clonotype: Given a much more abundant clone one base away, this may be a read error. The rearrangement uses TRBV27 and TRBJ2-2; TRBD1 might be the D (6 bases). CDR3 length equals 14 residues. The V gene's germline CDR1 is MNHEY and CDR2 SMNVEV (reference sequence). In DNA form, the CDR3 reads TGTGCCACCCAGTTATCAGGGGACACCGTGGAGCTGTTTTTT. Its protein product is CATQLSGDTVELFF.

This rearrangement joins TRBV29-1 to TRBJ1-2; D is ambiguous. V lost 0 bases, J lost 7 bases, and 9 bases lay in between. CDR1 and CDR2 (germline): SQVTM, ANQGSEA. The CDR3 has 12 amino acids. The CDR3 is CSVEDGPSGYTF. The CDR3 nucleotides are TGCAGCGTTGAAGATGGCCCTTCTGGCTACACCTTC. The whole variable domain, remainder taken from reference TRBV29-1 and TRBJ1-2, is SAVISQKPSRDICQRGTSLTIQCQVDSQVTMMFWYRQQPGQSLTLIATANQGSEATYESGFVIDKFPISRPNLTFSTLTVSNMSPEDSSIYLCSVEDGPSGYTFGSGTRLTVV.

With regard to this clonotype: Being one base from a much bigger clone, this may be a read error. The CDR3 is CASSSHRRGGMNTVAFF. CDR3 sequence (DNA): TGTGCCAGCAGCTCCCATAGGAGGGGCGGAATGAACACTGTAGCTTTCTTT. The genes are TRBV13 and TRBJ1-1; possible D gene TRBD1, 5 bases. The CDR3 runs 17 residues. Germline V gene data show CDR1 as PRHDT and CDR2 as FYEKMQ (reference sequence).

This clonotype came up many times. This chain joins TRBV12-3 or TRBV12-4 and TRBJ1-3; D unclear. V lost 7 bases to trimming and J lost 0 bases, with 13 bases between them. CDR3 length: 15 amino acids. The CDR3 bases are TGTGCCAGCACCCATACAGCGTACTCTGGAAACACCATATATTTT. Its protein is CASTHTAYSGNTIYF.

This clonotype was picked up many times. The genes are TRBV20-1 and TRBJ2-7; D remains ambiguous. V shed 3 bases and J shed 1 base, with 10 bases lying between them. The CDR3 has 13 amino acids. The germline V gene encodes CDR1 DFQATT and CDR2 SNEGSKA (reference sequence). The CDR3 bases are TGCAGTGCTAGCGGCCAGGTGTCCTACGAGCAGTACTTC. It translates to CSASGQVSYEQYF.

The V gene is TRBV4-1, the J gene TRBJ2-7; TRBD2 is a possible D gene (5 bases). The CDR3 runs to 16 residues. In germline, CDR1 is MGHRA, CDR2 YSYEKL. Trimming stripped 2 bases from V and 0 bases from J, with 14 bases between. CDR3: CASSQTLASISYEQYF. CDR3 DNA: TGCGCCAGCAGCCAAACCTTAGCGAGTATCTCCTACGAGCAGTACTTC.

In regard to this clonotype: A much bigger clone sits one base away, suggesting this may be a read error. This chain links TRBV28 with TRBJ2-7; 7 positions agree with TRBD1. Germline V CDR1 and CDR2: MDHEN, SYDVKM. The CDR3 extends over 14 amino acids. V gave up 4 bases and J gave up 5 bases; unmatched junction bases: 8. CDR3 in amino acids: CASSSDRTNHEQYF. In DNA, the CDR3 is TGTGCCAGCAGTTCGGACAGGACAAACCACGAGCAGTACTTC. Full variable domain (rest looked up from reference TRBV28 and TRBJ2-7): DVKVTQSSRYLVKRTGEKVFLECVQDMDHENMFWYRQDPGLGLRLIYFSYDVKMKEKGDIPEGYSVSREKKERFSLILESASTNQTSMYLCASSSDRTNHEQYFGPGTRLTVT.

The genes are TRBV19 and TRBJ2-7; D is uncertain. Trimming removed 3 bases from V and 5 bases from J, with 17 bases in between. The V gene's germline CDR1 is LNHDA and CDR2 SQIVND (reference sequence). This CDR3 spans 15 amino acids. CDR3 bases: TGTGCCAGTAGTATTAGTGGCCCCTTGACCCACGAGCAGTACTTC. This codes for CASSISGPLTHEQYF.

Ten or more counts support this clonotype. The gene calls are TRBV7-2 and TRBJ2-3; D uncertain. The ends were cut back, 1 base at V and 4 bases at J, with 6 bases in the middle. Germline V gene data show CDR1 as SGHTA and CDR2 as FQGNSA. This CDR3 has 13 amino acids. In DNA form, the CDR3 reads TGTGCCAGCAGCTTAGACATGTCAGATACGCAGTATTTT. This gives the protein CASSLDMSDTQYF.

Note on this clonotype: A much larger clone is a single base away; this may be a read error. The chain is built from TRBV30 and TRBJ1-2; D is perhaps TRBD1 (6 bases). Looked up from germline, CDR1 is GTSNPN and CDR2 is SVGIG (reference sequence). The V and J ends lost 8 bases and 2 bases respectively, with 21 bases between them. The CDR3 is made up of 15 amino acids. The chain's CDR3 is CATKGRTDMNYGYTF. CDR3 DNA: TGTGCCACCAAGGGCCGGACAGACATGAACTATGGCTACACCTTC.